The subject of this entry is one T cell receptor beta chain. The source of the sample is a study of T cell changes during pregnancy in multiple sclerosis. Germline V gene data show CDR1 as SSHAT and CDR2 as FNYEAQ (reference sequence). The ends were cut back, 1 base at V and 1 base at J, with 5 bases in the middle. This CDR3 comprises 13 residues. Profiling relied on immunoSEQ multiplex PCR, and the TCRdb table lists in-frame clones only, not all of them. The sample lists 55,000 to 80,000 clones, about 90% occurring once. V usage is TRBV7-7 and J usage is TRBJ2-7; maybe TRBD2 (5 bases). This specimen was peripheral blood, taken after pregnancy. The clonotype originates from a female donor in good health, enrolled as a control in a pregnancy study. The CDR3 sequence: CASSLGESYEQYF. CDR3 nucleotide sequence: TGTGCCAGCAGCTTAGGGGAGTCCTACGAGCAGTACTTC.